This TCR beta chain was sequenced in a study of OX40 agonist ivuxolimab in advanced cancers. Overall study findings and caveats: The CD4+ and CD8+ T cells in the blood had expanded clonally by week 6 at 0.1 to 3.0 mg/kg.

This clone was seen just once. Its antigen remains unknown. Sequenced by immunoSEQ multiplex PCR; TCRdb stores in-frame clones only, minus some. This table holds over 60,000 clones, 88% found once. The ends were cut back, 7 bases at V and 3 bases at J, with 16 bases in the middle. The CDR3 sequence is 14 residues long. Germline CDR1 reads MDHEN; CDR2 reads SYDVKM. The sample consisted of CD4+ or CD8+ T cells sorted from blood, taken in a trial of the OX40 agonist ivuxolimab. This TCR came from an adult with an advanced solid tumor such as melanoma, head and neck, liver or kidney cancer. The chain employs TRBV28 and TRBJ2-7, with D tentatively TRBD1 or TRBD2 (5 bases each). The CDR3 spells CASKTPGRSYEQYF. DNA for the CDR3: TGTGCCAGCAAAACTCCGGGACGGAGCTACGAGCAGTACTTC.